Listed here is a single TCR beta chain. Its antigen is as yet unknown. The CDR3 loop spans 16 amino acids. Per germline, CDR1 LNHDA and CDR2 SQIVND (reference sequence). J gave up 3 bases and V 1 base, and 3 bases lay outside the gene matches. The sample originates from a study of Tregs in tolerant kidney transplant recipients. The nonmyeloablative bone marrow transplants came from related graft donors, with transient mixed chimerism. Unstimulated regulatory T cells (CD4+CD25+CD127-), CD4+CD25- non-regulatory cells, CD4 and CD8 cells were FACS-sorted from thawed PBMCs. Whole-study results and caveats: Some patients' samples used different primers over time, so nucleotide sequences weren't comparable. Antigen-driven expansion was suggested because donor-specific Tregs expanded more than all Tregs in tolerant patients.

Profiling relied on immunoSEQ multiplex PCR, and the TCRdb table lists in-frame clones only, not all of them. The sample records 54,000 or so clones, 91% being singletons. The source of this sequence is a human patient who received a combined kidney and bone marrow transplant. A share of the T cells may be of graft donor origin. The sample in question was CD8+ T cells from blood (PBMCs), obtained 24 months after the transplant. The chain joins TRBV19 to TRBJ1-5, with 10 positions matching TRBD1. Here the CDR3 reads CASSIGDRGSNQPQHF. CDR3 sequence (DNA): TGTGCCAGTAGTATAGGGGACAGGGGATCCAATCAGCCCCAGCATTTT. The full variable domain, with the rest looked up from reference TRBV19 and TRBJ1-5, is DGGITQSPKYLFRKEGQNVTLSCEQNLNHDAMYWYRQDPGQGLRLIYYSQIVNDFQKGDIAEGYSVSREKKESFPLTVTSAQKNPTAFYLCASSIGDRGSNQPQHFGDGTRLSIL.